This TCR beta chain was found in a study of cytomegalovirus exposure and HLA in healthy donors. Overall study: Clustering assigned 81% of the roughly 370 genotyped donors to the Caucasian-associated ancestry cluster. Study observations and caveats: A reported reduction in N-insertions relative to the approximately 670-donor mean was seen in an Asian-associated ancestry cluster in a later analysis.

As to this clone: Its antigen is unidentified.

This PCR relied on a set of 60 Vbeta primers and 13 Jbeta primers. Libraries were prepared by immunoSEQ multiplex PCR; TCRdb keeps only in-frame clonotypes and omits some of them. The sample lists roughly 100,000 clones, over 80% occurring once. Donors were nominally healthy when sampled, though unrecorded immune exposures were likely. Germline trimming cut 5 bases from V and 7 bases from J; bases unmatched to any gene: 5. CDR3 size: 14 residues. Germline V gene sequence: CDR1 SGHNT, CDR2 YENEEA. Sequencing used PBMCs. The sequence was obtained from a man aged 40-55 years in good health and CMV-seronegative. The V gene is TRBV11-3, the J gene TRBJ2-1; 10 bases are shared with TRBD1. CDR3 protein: CASSPDRGRNEQFF. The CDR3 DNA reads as TGTGCCAGCAGCCCCGACAGGGGGCGTAATGAGCAGTTCTTC.